The 17 T cell receptor beta chains given below trace back to one sample, sequenced in a study of blood T cell repertoires in COVID-19. The assay was immunoSEQ multiplex PCR, and TCRdb's table has in-frame clones only and misses some. The sample has some 240,000 clones, around 83% seen once. Sequenced: peripheral blood. Receptors originate from a man in his fifties or sixties with active or convalescent COVID-19.

The chain uses TRBV2 and TRBJ2-3, with a possible D match to TRBD1 (6 bases). CDR1 and CDR2 (germline): SNHLY, FYNNEI. The CDR3 is 16 amino acids. The germline V and J ends were trimmed by 2 bases and 0 bases, with 12 bases remaining between them. CDR3 sequence reads: CASSESRGFSTDTQYF. Here the CDR3 DNA reads TGTGCCAGCAGTGAATCCAGGGGCTTTAGCACAGATACGCAGTATTTT.

V and J are TRBV18 and TRBJ1-4; 7 bases align to TRBD1. The V gene's germline CDR1 is KGHSH and CDR2 LQKENI. This CDR3 is 14 amino acids long. Trimming took 6 bases from V and 8 from J; bases not matched to a gene: 9. The CDR3 bases are TGTGCCAGCTCTCGAGACAGGGTTGGCGAAAAACTGTTTTTT. Translation: CASSRDRVGEKLFF.

The rearrangement uses TRBV9 and TRBJ2-2; tentatively, D is TRBD1 (5 bases). The germline CDR1 and CDR2 sequences are SGDLS and YYNGEE. The CDR3 has 16 amino acids. The ends were cut back, 6 bases at V and 0 bases at J, with 15 bases in the middle. The chain's CDR3 is CASTTDRNTNTGELFF. As DNA, the CDR3 is TGTGCCAGCACCACTGACAGAAACACGAACACCGGGGAGCTGTTTTTT.

The gene calls are TRBV10-2 and TRBJ1-5; D not certain. Germline values: CDR1 WSHSY, CDR2 SAAADI. CDR3 size: 14 residues. The V end was cut by 2 bases, the J end by 4 bases, with 9 bases between. The CDR3 sequence: CASSELQSNQPQHF. For the CDR3, the DNA is TGCGCCAGCAGTGAGCTACAGTCAAATCAGCCCCAGCATTTT.

CDR3 protein: CASSLQGAPDTQYF. DNA for the CDR3: TGCGCCAGCAGCTTACAGGGGGCCCCAGATACGCAGTATTTT. This sequence joins TRBV5-1 and TRBJ2-3; 9 bases are a match to TRBD1. The V and J ends lost 2 bases and 4 bases, in that order; junction bases with no gene match: 2. The germline gives CDR1 SGHRS, CDR2 YFSETQ. The CDR3 spans 14 residues.

The rearrangement uses TRBV5-1 and TRBJ2-1; TRBD2 matches 10 bases. The ends lost 3 bases at V and 4 bases at J; junction bases unmatched: 4. This CDR3 region has 15 residues. The germline V gene has CDR1 SGHRS and CDR2 YFSETQ. The CDR3 DNA reads as TGCGCCAGCAGCTCGGGACTAGCGAGTTACAATGAGCAGTTCTTC. This codes for CASSSGLASYNEQFF.

This clone is a singleton in its sample. J is TRBJ2-1 and V is TRBV27; the match to TRBD2 covers 9 bases. Germline V gene sequence: CDR1 MNHEY, CDR2 SMNVEV (reference sequence). CDR3 length: 15 residues. The V and J ends lost 6 bases and 2 bases, in that order; junction bases with no gene match: 5. CDR3 region: CASSLAGNPYNEQFF. CDR3 sequence (DNA): TGTGCCAGCAGCCTAGCGGGAAACCCCTACAATGAGCAGTTCTTC.

This clone was counted once. This chain connects TRBV15 to TRBJ2-1, with a possible D match to TRBD2 (5 bases). CDR1 and CDR2 from the germline V gene are LNHNV and YYDKDF (reference sequence). V was pared by 3 bases and J by 1 base, with 10 bases between. The CDR3 spans 15 residues. CDR3 in DNA: TGTGCCACCAGCAGGGCCCGGGGTTCCTACAATGAGCAGTTCTTC. Residues: CATSRARGSYNEQFF. Full variable domain (missing parts from reference TRBV15 and TRBJ2-1): DAMVIQNPRYQVTQFGKPVTLSCSQTLNHNVMYWYQQKSSQAPKLLFHYYDKDFNNEADTPDNFQSRRPNTSFCFLDIRSPGLGDTAMYLCATSRARGSYNEQFFGPGTRLTVL.

The chain couples TRBV18 to TRBJ2-3; 12 nucleotides line up with TRBD2. Germline V gene lookup returns CDR1 KGHSH and CDR2 LQKENI. The CDR3 runs 14 residues. The trim removed 4 bases at V and 5 bases at J, leaving 1 base unmatched. The CDR3 reads CASSRTSGEDTQYF. The DNA of the CDR3 is TGTGCCAGCTCACGGACTAGCGGGGAAGATACGCAGTATTTT.

V and J are TRBV18 and TRBJ1-1, with 8 bases matching TRBD1. Germline CDR1 KGHSH, CDR2 LQKENI. V was clipped by 2 bases and J by 1 base; unmatched bases: 6. CDR3 length: 16 amino acids. Written as DNA, the CDR3 is TGTGCCAGCTCACCAATTATGACAGGGGCGAACACTGAAGCTTTCTTT. This codes for CASSPIMTGANTEAFF.

The gene calls are TRBV4-2 and TRBJ1-6; 10 bases are a match to TRBD1. Germline V gene lookup returns CDR1 LGHNA and CDR2 YNFKEQ. The trim removed 2 bases at V and 9 bases at J, leaving 10 bases unmatched. The CDR3 runs to 17 residues. The CDR3 loop reads CASSQTGTGVFSSPLHF. The DNA for the CDR3 is TGTGCCAGCAGCCAAACCGGGACAGGGGTCTTCAGTTCACCCCTCCACTTT.

The rearrangement joins TRBV7-3 to TRBJ2-6, with D hard to call. Germline V gives CDR1 SGHTA, CDR2 FQGTGA. V was cut by 6 bases and J by 2 bases, with 8 bases left in between. CDR3 length: 14 residues. CDR3 in amino acids: CASRAAAGANVLTF. The CDR3 DNA sequence: TGTGCCAGCAGAGCTGCGGCTGGGGCCAACGTCCTGACTTTC.

V is TRBV28 and J is TRBJ1-5, with D possibly matching TRBD1 (5 bases). This CDR3 region has 15 residues. CDR1 and CDR2 (germline): MDHEN, SYDVKM. V lost 3 bases, J lost 4 bases, and 13 bases lay in between. The CDR3: CASSFPRTLNQPQHF. CDR3 DNA sequence: TGTGCCAGCAGTTTCCCCAGGACACTGAATCAGCCCCAGCATTTT.

The CDR3 sequence: CASSYSKDIPNYGYTF. CDR3 nucleotide sequence: TGTGCCAGCAGTTACTCGAAGGACATTCCTAACTATGGCTACACCTTC. The rearrangement joins TRBV6-2 or TRBV6-3 to TRBJ1-2, with TRBD1 as a possible D gene (5 bases). V lost 0 bases, J lost 0 bases, and 11 bases lay in between. The CDR3 loop spans 16 amino acids. Germline assignment: CDR1 MNHEY and CDR2 SVGEGT.

V usage is TRBV5-1 and J usage is TRBJ2-2, with 8 bases that match TRBD2. Germline V gene sequence: CDR1 SGHRS, CDR2 YFSETQ. Trimming removed 0 bases from V and 1 base from J; junction bases left unmatched: 5. This CDR3 region has 17 residues. The CDR3 nucleotides read TGCGCCAGCAGCTTGGCCTTGCTAGCGGGGAACACCGGGGAGCTGTTTTTT. Protein: CASSLALLAGNTGELFF.

The rearrangement uses TRBV15 and TRBJ2-1, with 11 bases fitting TRBD2. The CDR3 runs to 18 residues. Germline V gene sequence: CDR1 LNHNV, CDR2 YYDKDF (reference sequence). J was trimmed by 6 bases and V by 0 bases; bases with no gene match: 10. The CDR3 nucleotides are TGTGCCACCAGCAGAGATCTCCTCTCTAGCGGGAGGATCAATGAGCAGTTCTTC. It is translated as CATSRDLLSSGRINEQFF.

This rearrangement joins TRBV5-6 to TRBJ1-4, with 8 bases fitting TRBD1. After removal of 2 bases from V and 10 bases from J, the junction contained 1 base not matched to a gene. Germline CDR1 is SGHDT and CDR2 is YYEEEE. There are 12 residues in the CDR3. Here the CDR3 reads CASSFTGGKLFF. In DNA form, the CDR3 reads TGTGCCAGCAGCTTTACAGGGGGAAAACTGTTTTTT.